This T cell receptor (beta chain) is from a study of cytomegalovirus exposure and HLA in healthy donors. Findings of the study overall: Information on immune exposure was restricted to one variable (CMV serostatus).

Trimming cost V 0 bases and J 1 base, with 9 bases left between them. The CDR3 has 15 residues. Germline V gene lookup returns CDR1 LGHNT and CDR2 FRNRAP. On this clone: Antigen specificity is unknown.

The PCR contained 60 Vbeta and 13 Jbeta primers. Measured with immunoSEQ multiplex PCR; TCRdb has only the in-frame clones, and not every one. This sample contains more than 45,000 clones. The TCR was taken from a male donor in good health and CMV-seronegative. The source material was PBMCs. V gene TRBV12-5 combines with J gene TRBJ1-1; possibly TRBD1 for D (5 bases). CDR3 region: CASGLVLQANTEAFF. CDR3 bases: TGTGCTAGTGGTTTGGTACTACAGGCGAACACTGAAGCTTTCTTT.